This T cell receptor (beta chain) was sequenced in a study of blood T cell repertoires in COVID-19. Profiled with immunoSEQ multiplex PCR; TCRdb holds only in-frame clones, not every one. Of 100,000 to 150,000 clones listed, around 89% are singletons. CDR1 is MNHNY and CDR2 is SVGAGI in the germline V gene (reference sequence). The J segment lost 5 bases and the V segment lost 5 bases, leaving 15 bases of the junction unmatched. This CDR3 comprises 18 residues. The Seattle patients, enrolled during active infection, were followed longitudinally. This chain uses TRBV6-6 with TRBJ1-5; 10 bases are a match to TRBD1. The sample was peripheral blood. The receptor was isolated from an older woman with COVID-19, enrolled during active disease. CDR3 sequence (DNA): TGTGCCAGCAGTCTTGGGACAGGGGCGCAGGTTGGCGATCAGCCCCAGCATTTT. Amino acid sequence: CASSLGTGAQVGDQPQHF.